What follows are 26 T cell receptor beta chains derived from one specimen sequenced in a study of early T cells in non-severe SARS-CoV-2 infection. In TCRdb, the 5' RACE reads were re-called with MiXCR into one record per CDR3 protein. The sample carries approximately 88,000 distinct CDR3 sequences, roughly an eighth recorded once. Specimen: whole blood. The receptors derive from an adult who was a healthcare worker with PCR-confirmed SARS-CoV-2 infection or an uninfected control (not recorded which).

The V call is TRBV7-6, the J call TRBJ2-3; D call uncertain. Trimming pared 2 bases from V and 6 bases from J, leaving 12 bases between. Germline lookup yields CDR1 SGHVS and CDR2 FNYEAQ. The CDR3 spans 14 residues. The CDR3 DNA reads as TGTGCCAGCAGCTTAAACCTACCCCCCGATACGCAGTATTTT. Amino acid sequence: CASSLNLPPDTQYF.

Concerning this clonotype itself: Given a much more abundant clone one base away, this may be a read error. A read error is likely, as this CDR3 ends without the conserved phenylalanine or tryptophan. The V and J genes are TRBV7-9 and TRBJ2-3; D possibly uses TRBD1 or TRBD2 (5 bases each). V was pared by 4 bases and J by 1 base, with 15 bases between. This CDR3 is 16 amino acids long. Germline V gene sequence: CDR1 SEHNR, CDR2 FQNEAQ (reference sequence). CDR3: CASSSPRGGGTDTQYY. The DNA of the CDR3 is TGTGCCAGCAGCTCCCCCCGGGGCGGAGGCACAGATACGCAGTATTAT.

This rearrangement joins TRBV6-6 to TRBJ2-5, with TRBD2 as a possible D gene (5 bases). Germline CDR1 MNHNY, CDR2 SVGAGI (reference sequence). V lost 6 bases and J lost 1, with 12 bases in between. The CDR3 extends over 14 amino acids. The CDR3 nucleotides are TGTGCCAGCAGGACGGCGGGCGGCCAAGAGACCCAGTACTTC. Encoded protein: CASRTAGGQETQYF.

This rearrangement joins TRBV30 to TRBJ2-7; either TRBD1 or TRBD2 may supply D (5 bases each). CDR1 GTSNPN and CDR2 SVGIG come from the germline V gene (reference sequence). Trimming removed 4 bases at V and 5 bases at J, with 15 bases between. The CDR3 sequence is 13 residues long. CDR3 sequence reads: CAWTGAGSHEQYF. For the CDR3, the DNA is TGTGCCTGGACCGGGGCGGGCTCTCACGAGCAGTACTTC.

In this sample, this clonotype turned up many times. CDR3 in amino acids: CASSEGGLAKNIQYF. The CDR3 DNA is TGTGCCAGCAGTGAGGGGGGCCTAGCCAAAAACATTCAGTACTTC. J is TRBJ2-4 and V is TRBV28; either TRBD1 or TRBD2 may supply D (6 bases each). This CDR3 region has 15 residues. Germline CDR1 reads MDHEN; CDR2 reads SYDVKM. V shed 5 bases and J shed 0 bases, with 11 bases lying between them.

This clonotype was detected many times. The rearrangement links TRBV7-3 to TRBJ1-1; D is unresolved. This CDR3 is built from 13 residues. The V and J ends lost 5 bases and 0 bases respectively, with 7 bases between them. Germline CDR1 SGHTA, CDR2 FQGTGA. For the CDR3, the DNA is TGTGCCAGCAGCCCTGGAATGAACACTGAAGCTTTCTTT. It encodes CASSPGMNTEAFF.

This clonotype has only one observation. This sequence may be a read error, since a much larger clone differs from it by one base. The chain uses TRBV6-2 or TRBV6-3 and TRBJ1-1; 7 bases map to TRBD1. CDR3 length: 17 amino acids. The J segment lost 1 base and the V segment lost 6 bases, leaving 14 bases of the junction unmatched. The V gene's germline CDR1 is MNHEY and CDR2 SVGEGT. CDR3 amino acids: CASRGMSNRGRNTEAFF. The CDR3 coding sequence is TGTGCCAGCAGGGGGATGTCCAACAGGGGCCGGAACACTGAAGCTTTCTTT.

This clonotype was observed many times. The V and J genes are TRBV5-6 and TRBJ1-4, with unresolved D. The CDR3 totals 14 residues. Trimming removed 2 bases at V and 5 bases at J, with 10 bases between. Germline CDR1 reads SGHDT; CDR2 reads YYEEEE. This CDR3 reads CASSLGRRNEKLFF. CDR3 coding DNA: TGTGCCAGCAGCTTAGGACGGCGGAATGAAAAACTGTTTTTT.

This CDR3 reads CASRDGPGYTF. In DNA, the CDR3 is TGTGCCAGCAGAGATGGCCCTGGCTACACCTTC. The gene calls are TRBV6-2 or TRBV6-3 and TRBJ1-2; D gene unclear. This CDR3 is built from 11 residues. The V end was cut by 6 bases, the J end by 7 bases, with 9 bases between. Looked up from germline, CDR1 is MNHEY and CDR2 is SVGEGT.

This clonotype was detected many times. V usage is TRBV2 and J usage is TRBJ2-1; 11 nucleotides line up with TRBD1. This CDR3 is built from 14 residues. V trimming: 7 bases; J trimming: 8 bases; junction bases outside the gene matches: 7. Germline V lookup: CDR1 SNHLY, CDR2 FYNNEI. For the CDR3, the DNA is TGTGCCAGCATTCCGGGACAGGGGGTCGATGAGCAGTTCTTC. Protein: CASIPGQGVDEQFF.

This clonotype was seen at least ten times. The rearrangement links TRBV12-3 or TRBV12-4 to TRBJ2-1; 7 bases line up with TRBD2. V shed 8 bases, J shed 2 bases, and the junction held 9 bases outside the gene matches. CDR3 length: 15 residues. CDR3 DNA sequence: TGTGCCAGCGGCCAGAGCGGGGACGCCTACAATGAGCAGTTCTTC. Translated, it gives CASGQSGDAYNEQFF.

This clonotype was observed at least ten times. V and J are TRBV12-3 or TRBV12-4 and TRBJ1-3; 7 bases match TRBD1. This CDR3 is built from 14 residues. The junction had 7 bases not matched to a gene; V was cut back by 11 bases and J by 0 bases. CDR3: CACTGVSSGNTIYF. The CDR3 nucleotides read TGTGCCTGTACAGGGGTTAGCTCTGGAAACACCATATATTTT.

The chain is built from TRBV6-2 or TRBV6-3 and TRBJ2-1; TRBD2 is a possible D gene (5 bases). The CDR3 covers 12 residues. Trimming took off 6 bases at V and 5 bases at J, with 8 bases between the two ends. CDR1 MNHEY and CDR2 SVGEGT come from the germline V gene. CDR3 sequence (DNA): TGTGCCAGCAGGGGAGCCAACAATGAGCAGTTCTTC. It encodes CASRGANNEQFF.

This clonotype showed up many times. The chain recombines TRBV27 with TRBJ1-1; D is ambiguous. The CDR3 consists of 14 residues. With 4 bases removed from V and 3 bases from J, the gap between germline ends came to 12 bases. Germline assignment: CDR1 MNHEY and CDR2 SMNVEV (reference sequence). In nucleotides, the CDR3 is TGTGCCAGCAGTTCCCGAGGGAGGGACACTGAAGCTTTCTTT. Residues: CASSSRGRDTEAFF.

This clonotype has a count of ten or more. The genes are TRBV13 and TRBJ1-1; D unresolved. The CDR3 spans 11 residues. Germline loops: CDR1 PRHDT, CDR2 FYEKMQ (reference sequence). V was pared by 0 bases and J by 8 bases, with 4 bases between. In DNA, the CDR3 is TGTGCCAGCAGCTTAGGTGCCGAAGCTTTCTTT. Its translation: CASSLGAEAFF.

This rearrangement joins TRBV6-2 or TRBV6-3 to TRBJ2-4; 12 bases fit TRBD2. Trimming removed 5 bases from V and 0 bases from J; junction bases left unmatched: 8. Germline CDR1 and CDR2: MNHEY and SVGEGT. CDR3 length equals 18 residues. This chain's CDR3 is CASSPSGGAVIAKNIQYF. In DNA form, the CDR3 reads TGTGCCAGCAGTCCTAGCGGGGGGGCAGTGATAGCCAAAAACATTCAGTACTTC.

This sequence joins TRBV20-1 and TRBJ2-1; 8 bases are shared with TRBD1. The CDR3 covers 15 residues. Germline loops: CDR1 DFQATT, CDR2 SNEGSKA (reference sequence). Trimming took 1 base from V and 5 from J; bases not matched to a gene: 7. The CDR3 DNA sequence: TGCAGTGCTAGAGTTCCGGGACAGGCTAACAATGAGCAGTTCTTC. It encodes CSARVPGQANNEQFF.

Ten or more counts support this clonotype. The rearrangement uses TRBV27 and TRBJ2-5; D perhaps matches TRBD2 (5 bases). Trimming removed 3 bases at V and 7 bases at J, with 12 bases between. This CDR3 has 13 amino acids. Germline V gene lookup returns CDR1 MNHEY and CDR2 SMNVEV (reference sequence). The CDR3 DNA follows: TGTGCCAGCAGTTTTCGGTCGGCGGGGACCCAGTACTTC. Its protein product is CASSFRSAGTQYF.

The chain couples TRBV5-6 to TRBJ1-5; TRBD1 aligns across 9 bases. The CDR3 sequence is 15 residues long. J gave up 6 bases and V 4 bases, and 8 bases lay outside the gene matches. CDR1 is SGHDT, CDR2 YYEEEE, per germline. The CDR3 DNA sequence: TGTGCCAGCAGCCCCGGGACAGGGCGAGGTCAGCCCCAGCATTTT. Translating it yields CASSPGTGRGQPQHF.

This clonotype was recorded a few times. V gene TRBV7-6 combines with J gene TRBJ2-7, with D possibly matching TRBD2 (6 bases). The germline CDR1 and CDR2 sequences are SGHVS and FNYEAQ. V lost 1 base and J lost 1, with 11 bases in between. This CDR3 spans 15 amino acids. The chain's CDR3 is CASSLGGVRSYEQYF. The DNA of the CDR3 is TGTGCCAGCAGCTTAGGGGGGGTTCGGTCCTACGAGCAGTACTTC.

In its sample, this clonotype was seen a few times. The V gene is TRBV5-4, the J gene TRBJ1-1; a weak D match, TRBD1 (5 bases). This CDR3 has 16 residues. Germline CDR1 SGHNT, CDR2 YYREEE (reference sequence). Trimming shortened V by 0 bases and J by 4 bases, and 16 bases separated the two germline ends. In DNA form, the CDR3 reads TGTGCCAGCAGCTTGGGGCGGAGGGGCGGTGGCACTGAAGCTTTCTTT. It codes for CASSLGRRGGGTEAFF.

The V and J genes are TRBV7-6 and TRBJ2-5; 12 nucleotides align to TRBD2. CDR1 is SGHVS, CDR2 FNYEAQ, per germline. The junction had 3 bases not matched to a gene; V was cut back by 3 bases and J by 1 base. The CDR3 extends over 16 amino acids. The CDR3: CASSFTSGGPQETQYF. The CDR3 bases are TGTGCCAGCAGCTTTACTAGCGGGGGGCCCCAAGAGACCCAGTACTTC.

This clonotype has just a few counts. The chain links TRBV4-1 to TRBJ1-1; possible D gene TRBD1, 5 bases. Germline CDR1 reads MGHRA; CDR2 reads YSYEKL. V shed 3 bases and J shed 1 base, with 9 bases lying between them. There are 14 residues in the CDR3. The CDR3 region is CASSQRTGNTEAFF. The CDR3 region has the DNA TGCGCCAGCAGCCAGCGAACAGGGAACACTGAAGCTTTCTTT.

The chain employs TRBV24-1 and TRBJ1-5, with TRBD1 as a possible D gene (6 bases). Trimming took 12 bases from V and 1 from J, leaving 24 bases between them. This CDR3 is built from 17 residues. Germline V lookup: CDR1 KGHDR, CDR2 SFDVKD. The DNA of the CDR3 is TGTGCCCCACTCACCGGGACAAAAAAAAACAGCAATCAGCCCCAGCATTTT. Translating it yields CAPLTGTKKNSNQPQHF.

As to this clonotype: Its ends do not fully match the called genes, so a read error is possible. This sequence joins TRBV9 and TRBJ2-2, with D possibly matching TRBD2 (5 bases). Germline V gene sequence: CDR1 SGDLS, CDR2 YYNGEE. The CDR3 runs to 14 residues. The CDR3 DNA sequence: TGTGCCAGCTGCGTAGTCGCCCCAGCGGTCGAGCTGTTTTTT. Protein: CASCVVAPAVELFF.

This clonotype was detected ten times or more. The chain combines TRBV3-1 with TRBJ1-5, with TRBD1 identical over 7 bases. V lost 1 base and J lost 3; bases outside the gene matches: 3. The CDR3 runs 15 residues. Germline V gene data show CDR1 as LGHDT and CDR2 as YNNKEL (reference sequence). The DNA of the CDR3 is TGTGCCAGCAGCCAAGCAGGGGGGCTCAATCAGCCCCAGCATTTT. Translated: CASSQAGGLNQPQHF. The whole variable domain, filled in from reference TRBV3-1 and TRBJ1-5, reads DTAVSQTPKYLVTQMGNDKSIKCEQNLGHDTMYWYKQDSKKFLKIMFSYNNKELIINETVPNRFSPKSPDKAHLNLHINSLELGDSAVYFCASSQAGGLNQPQHFGDGTRLSIL.